There are a few counts of the clone carrying this T cell receptor beta chain. Germline CDR1 SEHNR, CDR2 FQNEAQ (reference sequence). The CDR3 covers 11 residues. Germline trimming cut 4 bases from V and 13 bases from J; bases unmatched to any gene: 4. This specimen belongs to a study of shared T cell receptors in the human thymus. Some clones are missing from TCRdb's copy, which holds only in-frame ones; the method was immunoSEQ multiplex PCR. The sample holds more than 550,000 clones, 70% to 90% seen once. These same records also appear under a second study, on human thymus T cells. That report notes: Donation was from healthy Finnish infants who were having corrective surgery that addressed congenital heart defects. Resections from corrective heart surgery supplied the thymus tissue. Thymic and blood repertoires seemed to show skewed V and J gene use. Unrelated individuals had highly overlapping thymic repertoires, as reported in related research.

The receptor comes from a girl less than two years old with a congenital heart defect. Material: thymocytes. V gene TRBV7-9 combines with J gene TRBJ2-1, with 7 bases lining up with TRBD1. Here the CDR3 DNA reads TGTGCCAGCAGCTCTAACAGGGGACAGTTCTTC. It encodes CASSSNRGQFF.